Below, one TCR beta chain is given with its context. The data are from a study of blood T cell repertoires in COVID-19. Sequenced by immunoSEQ multiplex PCR; TCRdb stores in-frame clones only, minus some. Among some 700,000 clones listed, approximately 90% were seen once. Germline CDR1 SGHTS, CDR2 YDEGEE. The CDR3 contains 12 residues. Trimming cost V 4 bases and J 6 bases, with 10 bases left between them. The rearrangement uses TRBV5-8 and TRBJ1-1; no clear D gene. The TCR was taken from a woman aged 18 to 35 with acute or convalescent COVID-19. Sequenced: peripheral blood. The CDR3 loop is CASSPTRAEAFF. CDR3 sequence (DNA): TGTGCCAGCAGCCCCACGAGAGCTGAAGCTTTCTTT.